This T cell receptor beta chain was captured in a study of T-cell reconstitution after alpha-beta-depleted transplantation in children. General study findings and limits: T-cell numbers and diversity, one year after transplant, stemmed largely from T cells that were newly produced. Surviving recipient T cells and thymic progenitors underlay high day-60 TCRbeta diversity in some patients. Reportedly, alpha-beta T cells present about two months post-transplant originated from several hundred expanded clones of graft origin.

The length of the CDR3 is 16 residues. Germline CDR1 and CDR2: MGHRA and YSYEKL. Germline trimming cut 3 bases from V and 3 bases from J; bases unmatched to any gene: 8. Regarding this clonotype: As yet, its antigen is unknown.

Unique molecular identifiers were built into the TCRbeta library. MiXCR was run by TCRdb on the PCR reads, yielding one entry per CDR3 protein. The table has 250,000 to 400,000 distinct CDR3 sequences, roughly 25% seen once; the top ten hold 10% to 11%. The clonotype comes from a male patient younger than 18 who had a stem cell transplant for acute lymphoblastic leukemia, so the T cells may come from the graft donor. This chain links TRBV4-1 with TRBJ2-1, with TRBD1 matching 7 bases. The source was PBMCs, mostly from graft donor cells, collected 180 days after TCRalphabeta/CD19-depleted stem cell transplant. The CDR3 is CASSHTQGLFYNEQFF. CDR3 nucleotide sequence: TGCGCCAGCAGCCACACACAGGGGCTCTTCTACAATGAGCAGTTCTTC.